This T cell receptor (beta chain) emerged from a study of T cell responses to AZD1222 COVID-19 vaccine (dated by TCRdb to the early 2020s). With respect to the entire study: AZD1222 recipients whose second dose came at about 4 weeks and those whose second dose came at about 12 weeks were combined into one group, since spike-specific TCR depth and breadth did not differ between the two schedules. TCR sequencing covered some 250 trial participants: 200 to 210 given two doses of AZD1222 and about 26 given two doses of MenACWY control vaccine. Enrollment into the trials was organized by age into subgroups of 18-55, 56-69 and 70-plus years, and those subgroups contained 148, 28 and 57 TCR-sequenced participants, respectively.

In regard to this clone: Its binding antigen is unknown. Base quality data are lacking; no much larger clone is found one base away.

Results the study describes overall, beyond this receptor: In the small 56-69-year group, the increase in depth fell short of significance, most likely because of low power. Only five or six AZD1222 recipients were SARS-CoV-2 seropositive at baseline, limiting conclusions about previously exposed vaccinees. Participants were mostly white British and included more females than males, and it was suggested by the authors that clonal diversity may have been underestimated. Because no day 14 peak-response samples were available, the repertoires could be characterized only after the peak T cell response. Epitopes outside the regions mutated in the B.1.351 and B.1.1.7 variants were reportedly recognized by nearly half of the unique spike-specific TCRs. Spike-specific TCR breadth and depth rose significantly after two AZD1222 doses compared with day 0 and with MenACWY recipients. Vaccine-associated CD4 TCRs spanned the whole spike protein, with dominant responses in regions 160-218 and 743-854.

The CDR3 regions of human TCRbeta chains were subjected to immunosequencing. As for the original processing: TCRs in the repertoires were matched against a reference library of SARS-CoV-2-specific TCRs that had been generated with the MIRA antigen-specificity platform. Breadth was defined as the fraction of unique TCRs that were SARS-CoV-2-associated. Depth was defined as the fraction of total T cells that were SARS-CoV-2-associated. Using the MIRA data, each spike-specific TCR was mapped to the spike region that the TCR reacts to and placed in a CD4 or CD8 class. Log10-transformed breadth and depth values were compared by one-way ANOVA with Sidak's multiple comparisons tests. Sourced from immuneACCESS, this table was stored by TCRdb with only in-frame sequences that have V and J called. A share of the clones is absent; for the studies checked, an unresolved V gene accounts for under half, and the remainder has no known explanation. That table supplies the V and J calls and clone size; D and trimming were determined from the DNA. This sample holds 130,000 to 150,000 clones; 85% to 95% were observed only once. Roughly 2% of the sample belongs to the ten largest clones.

V loses 2 bases, J loses 5 bases, and the germline ends lie 18 bases apart. In the germline V gene, CDR1 corresponds to MNHEY and CDR2 to SVGAGI. The CDR3, from cysteine to phenylalanine, totals 16 residues. The read is trimmed to its CDR3 DNA, 48 bases read in frame from base 1. The intended sense of this specimen's time point label: baseline before first vaccination. Vaccinee samples were obtained from the UK trials COV001 and COV002, which included a single-blind randomized controlled phase 2/3 trial of AZD1222 (ChAdOx1 nCoV-19) in healthy adults. Trial participant PBMC samples were collected at day 0 and day 28 after the second dose for TCRbeta chain sequencing.

This receptor was identified in an adult in good health. The sequenced sample was peripheral blood, obtained on day 0 of AZD1222 vaccination. The sequence is built from TRBV6-5 and TRBJ2-5; a confident D gene designation cannot be given. CDR3 sequence: CASSYQPSSFGETQYF. The nucleotide sequence is given as TGTGCCAGCAGTTACCAGCCTAGTTCGTTCGGTGAGACCCAGTACTTC.